Shown below are 28 T cell receptor beta chains from a single sample sequenced in a study of regulatory T cells in long-lasting Graves disease. Investigators prepared the TCR beta libraries by applying iRepertoire HTBI primers and Arm-PCR of CDR3 regions. TCRdb itself ran the multiplex PCR reads through MiXCR, one entry per CDR3 protein. The sample carries about 500,000 distinct CDR3 sequences, 15% to 20% recorded once. Indicated time point: newly diagnosed GD, antithyroid drugs for less than 3 months. After RNA was extracted from PBMCs, the TCR library was made from it. This same sample was also taken into another study, of T cells in Graves' hyperthyroidism and ophthalmopathy.

Here the sequenced sample was peripheral blood mononuclear cells (PBMCs), taken at new diagnosis, from a patient treated with antithyroid drugs. These receptors all come from a man aged 35-49 years with Graves disease.

This clonotype was detected ten times or more. This chain connects TRBV20-1 to TRBJ2-1, with 12 bases that match TRBD2. J was trimmed by 10 bases and V by 0 bases; bases with no gene match: 7. This CDR3 has 15 residues. Per the germline V gene, CDR1 is DFQATT and CDR2 is SNEGSKA (reference sequence). The DNA for the CDR3 is TGCAGTGCTAGAGATTTGCTAGCGGGGGGGAGAGAGCAGTTCTTC. It is translated as CSARDLLAGGREQFF.

J is TRBJ1-1 and V is TRBV7-9, with D unresolved. Trimming cost V 1 base and J 1 base, with 10 bases left between them. Germline lookup yields CDR1 SEHNR and CDR2 FQNEAQ (reference sequence). This CDR3 is 15 amino acids long. CDR3 loop: CASSLEPGWNTEAFF. The CDR3 coding sequence is TGTGCCAGCAGCTTAGAGCCTGGATGGAACACTGAAGCTTTCTTT. Using reference TRBV7-9 and TRBJ1-1 for the parts outside the CDR3, the full variable domain is DTGVSQNPRHKITKRGQNVTFRCDPISEHNRLYWYRQTLGQGPEFLTYFQNEAQLEKSRLLSDRFSAERPKGSFSTLEIQRTEQGDSAMYLCASSLEPGWNTEAFFGQGTRLTVV.

This clonotype was seen ten or more times. The chain employs TRBV28 and TRBJ2-3; D may be TRBD1 or TRBD2 (6 bases each). The germline gives CDR1 MDHEN, CDR2 SYDVKM. CDR3 length equals 16 residues. The germline V and J ends were trimmed by 7 bases and 1 base, with 18 bases remaining between them. The CDR3 sequence: CASTGDNREGTDTQYF. As DNA, the CDR3 is TGTGCCAGCACTGGGGACAACAGGGAGGGCACAGATACGCAGTATTTT.

A few counts support this clonotype. The chain uses TRBV6-5 and TRBJ2-7, with 11 bases identical to TRBD2. The CDR3 is 17 amino acids. With V trimmed by 2 bases and J by 1 base, 7 bases remained unmatched. Germline CDR1 is MNHEY and CDR2 is SVGAGI. The CDR3 loop is CASSYLKTSGRSYEQYF. The CDR3 nucleotides read TGTGCCAGCAGTTACCTAAAAACTAGCGGGAGATCCTACGAGCAGTACTTC.

Regarding this clonotype: Only one base separates this from a far larger clonotype, so it likely reflects a read error. The missing conserved phenylalanine or tryptophan at the end of this CDR3 makes a read error likely. The chain couples TRBV11-2 to TRBJ2-1; unclear D gene. Germline CDR1 is SGHAT and CDR2 is FQNNGV. There are 12 residues in the CDR3. V lost 5 bases and J lost 10, with 12 bases in between. The CDR3 sequence is CASSQVGREQFL. For the CDR3, the DNA is TGTGCCAGCAGCCAAGTAGGGCGGGAGCAGTTCCTC.

This sequence joins TRBV27 and TRBJ1-2; 9 bases are shared with TRBD1. This CDR3 region has 13 residues. With V trimmed by 5 bases and J by 9 bases, 7 bases remained unmatched. Germline V gene lookup returns CDR1 MNHEY and CDR2 SMNVEV (reference sequence). This chain's CDR3 is CASSTGGLFSYTF. The CDR3 DNA sequence: TGTGCCAGCAGTACAGGGGGCTTATTTAGCTACACCTTC.

This clonotype appeared many times. This chain links TRBV18 with TRBJ1-4; 7 nucleotides align to TRBD1. CDR1 is KGHSH and CDR2 is LQKENI in the germline V gene. Unmatched junction bases numbered 7, after V lost 4 bases and J lost 5 bases. The length of the CDR3 is 15 residues. In nucleotides, the CDR3 is TGTGCCAGCTCACTGCGACAGGGCAAGAATGAAAAACTGTTTTTT. Protein: CASSLRQGKNEKLFF.

This clonotype was picked up many times. A much larger clone sits a single nucleotide away, making a read error possible. This chain joins TRBV28 and TRBJ2-5, with no clear D. V was pared by 3 bases and J by 4 bases, with 3 bases between. The CDR3 extends over 11 amino acids. CDR1 is MDHEN and CDR2 is SYDVKM in the germline V gene. The DNA of the CDR3 is TGTGCCAGCAGTTTTGCAGAGACCCAGTACTTC. Translating gives CASSFAETQYF. Complete variable domain (other parts from reference TRBV28 and TRBJ2-5): DVKVTQSSRYLVKRTGEKVFLECVQDMDHENMFWYRQDPGLGLRLIYFSYDVKMKEKGDIPEGYSVSREKKERFSLILESASTNQTSMYLCASSFAETQYFGPGTRLLVL.

This chain connects TRBV28 to TRBJ2-3; TRBD2 aligns across 14 bases. Germline V gene lookup returns CDR1 MDHEN and CDR2 SYDVKM. After removal of 4 bases from V and 5 bases from J, the junction contained 11 bases not matched to a gene. CDR3 length: 18 amino acids. The CDR3 loop is CASSYNTGTSGRGDTQYF. The CDR3 nucleotides read TGTGCCAGCAGTTACAATACCGGGACTAGCGGGAGAGGAGATACGCAGTATTTT.

The table lists this clonotype with a few counts. The chain joins TRBV6-1 to TRBJ2-1, with D hard to call. The length of the CDR3 is 14 residues. Trimming removed 2 bases at V and 3 bases at J, with 8 bases between. The germline V gene has CDR1 MNHNS and CDR2 SASEGT. Here the CDR3 reads CASSEWADYNEQFF. As DNA, the CDR3 is TGTGCCAGCAGTGAATGGGCAGACTACAATGAGCAGTTCTTC.

In the case of this clonotype: This may stem from a read error, because a much larger clone lies one nucleotide away. The gene calls are TRBV28 and TRBJ2-6; D remains ambiguous. There are 13 residues in the CDR3. Trimming took 6 bases from V and 3 from J, leaving 6 bases between them. CDR1 is MDHEN, CDR2 SYDVKM, per germline. CDR3 in amino acids: CASRYCGANVLTF. The DNA of the CDR3 is TGTGCCAGCAGGTACTGTGGGGCCAACGTCCTGACTTTC. The full variable domain, with the rest looked up from reference TRBV28 and TRBJ2-6, is DVKVTQSSRYLVKRTGEKVFLECVQDMDHENMFWYRQDPGLGLRLIYFSYDVKMKEKGDIPEGYSVSREKKERFSLILESASTNQTSMYLCASRYCGANVLTFGAGSRLTVL.

This clonotype showed up many times. The rearrangement links TRBV11-2 to TRBJ2-7, with 9 bases lining up with TRBD1. The germline gives CDR1 SGHAT, CDR2 FQNNGV. V was pared by 5 bases and J by 3 bases, with 5 bases of the junction left unmatched. This CDR3 has 14 residues. CDR3 amino acids: CASSPTGGDYEQYF. DNA of the CDR3: TGTGCCAGCAGCCCGACAGGGGGTGACTACGAGCAGTACTTC.

This clonotype has a handful of counts. The V call is TRBV19, the J call TRBJ2-2, with TRBD2 matching over 10 bases. This CDR3 contains 15 residues. The J segment lost 4 bases and the V segment lost 7 bases, leaving 6 bases of the junction unmatched. CDR1 and CDR2 (germline): LNHDA, SQIVND (reference sequence). As DNA, the CDR3 is TGTGCCAGTACCGGAACTAGCGGGGCCACCGGGGAGCTGTTTTTT. Its protein is CASTGTSGATGELFF. The whole variable domain, remainder taken from reference TRBV19 and TRBJ2-2, is DGGITQSPKYLFRKEGQNVTLSCEQNLNHDAMYWYRQDPGQGLRLIYYSQIVNDFQKGDIAEGYSVSREKKESFPLTVTSAQKNPTAFYLCASTGTSGATGELFFGEGSRLTVL.

This clonotype was observed a few times. V gene TRBV9 combines with J gene TRBJ2-1; D may be TRBD2 (6 bases). Germline loops: CDR1 SGDLS, CDR2 YYNGEE. V lost 0 bases, J lost 5 bases, and 15 bases lay in between. The CDR3 consists of 16 residues. CDR3 in amino acids: CASSVGGHPGDNEQFF. The CDR3 DNA is TGTGCCAGCAGCGTAGGAGGCCATCCGGGAGACAATGAGCAGTTCTTC.

The chain carries TRBV10-2 and TRBJ2-5; perhaps TRBD2 as D (6 bases). The germline V gene has CDR1 WSHSY and CDR2 SAAADI. CDR3 length equals 15 residues. V was trimmed by 5 bases and J by 11 bases, leaving 24 bases between them. CDR3 amino acids: CASSNTGEPYNEQYF. DNA for the CDR3: TGCGCCAGCAGTAACACGGGAGAACCCTACAATGAGCAGTACTTC.

The J gene is TRBJ2-7, the V gene TRBV12-3 or TRBV12-4, with D maybe TRBD1 (5 bases). The CDR3 sequence is 16 residues long. With 2 bases removed from V and 3 bases from J, the gap between germline ends came to 17 bases. CDR3 nucleotide sequence: TGTGCCAGCAGTTTACTAGGGGTCGCAGGGCTCTACGAGCAGTACTTC. As protein: CASSLLGVAGLYEQYF.

This clonotype occurred many times. As DNA, the CDR3 is TGCGCCAGCAGCGGGAGTTCAGAGACCCAGTACTTC. Translating it yields CASSGSSETQYF. This chain uses TRBV5-1 with TRBJ2-5; weak D call: TRBD2 (5 bases). This CDR3 comprises 12 residues. Germline assignment: CDR1 SGHRS and CDR2 YFSETQ. Deletions cut 4 bases from V and 4 bases from J, with 8 bases between.

The CDR3 DNA reads TGTGCCAGCAGCCAAGTGGCACAGAGCTCCTACAATGAGCAGTTCTTC. It specifies CASSQVAQSSYNEQFF. This rearrangement joins TRBV4-2 to TRBJ2-1, with D uncertain. V shed 1 base and J shed 0 bases, with 10 bases lying between them. The germline V gene has CDR1 LGHNA and CDR2 YNFKEQ. CDR3 length: 16 residues.

This clonotype was found a few times. The chain uses TRBV5-6 and TRBJ1-3, with 7 bases identical to TRBD1. After removal of 3 bases from V and 0 bases from J, the junction contained 3 bases not matched to a gene. Germline V gene data show CDR1 as SGHDT and CDR2 as YYEEEE. This CDR3 spans 15 amino acids. DNA for the CDR3: TGTGCCAGCAGCTGGGGACAGCTCTCTGGAAACACCATATATTTT. Amino acid sequence: CASSWGQLSGNTIYF.

This clonotype has a handful of counts. This chain connects TRBV6-2 or TRBV6-3 to TRBJ2-1, with D maybe TRBD1 (6 bases). The germline CDR1 and CDR2 sequences are MNHEY and SVGEGT. V was shortened by 6 bases and J by 0 bases, with 15 bases between the two germline ends. This CDR3 is built from 16 residues. The CDR3 loop reads CASSDRMQSSYNEQFF. In nucleotides, the CDR3 is TGTGCCAGCAGCGACAGGATGCAGAGCTCCTACAATGAGCAGTTCTTC.

This clonotype was seen many times. This sequence joins TRBV12-5 and TRBJ2-2, with 12 bases lining up with TRBD1. Germline V lookup: CDR1 LGHNT, CDR2 FRNRAP. The J segment lost 3 bases and the V segment lost 5 bases, leaving 4 bases of the junction unmatched. This CDR3 is built from 16 residues. CDR3 protein: CASGPGQGAYTGELFF. In DNA, the CDR3 is TGTGCTAGTGGTCCGGGACAGGGGGCTTACACCGGGGAGCTGTTTTTT.

The J gene is TRBJ2-3, the V gene TRBV9; a weak D match, TRBD2 (6 bases). Trimming shortened V by 0 bases and J by 2 bases, and 10 bases separated the two germline ends. Per the germline V gene, CDR1 is SGDLS and CDR2 is YYNGEE. This CDR3 is 15 amino acids long. DNA of the CDR3: TGTGCCAGCAGCGTAGCAGTAGCGGCCACAGATACGCAGTATTTT. It translates to CASSVAVAATDTQYF.

Concerning this clonotype itself: It is unclear where the CDR3 begins or ends on the DNA, so no DNA is shown, and the CDR3 is as TCRdb lists it. J is TRBJ1-2 and V is TRBV28; the DNA was not compared with TRBD1, the D call given in the table. The CDR3 has 14 amino acids, counting both end residues. CDR1 and CDR2 (germline): MDHEN, SYDVKM. CDR3 sequence: CASSFWGRGAHGTF.

This clonotype occurred many times. The rearrangement joins TRBV12-3 or TRBV12-4 to TRBJ1-5; D possibly corresponds to TRBD1 (6 bases). The CDR3 has 13 residues. Trimming shortened V by 5 bases and J by 9 bases, and 14 bases separated the two germline ends. The CDR3 spells CASSPPKTGPQHF. Written as DNA, the CDR3 is TGTGCCAGCAGTCCTCCTAAGACAGGGCCCCAGCATTTT.

This clonotype came up many times. The chain couples TRBV12-3 or TRBV12-4 to TRBJ2-1; TRBD2 matches 13 bases. The junction had 15 bases not matched to a gene; V was cut back by 5 bases and J by 5 bases. The CDR3 consists of 19 residues. In nucleotides, the CDR3 is TGTGCCAGCAGTAAGAGGACGGGAAGGACTAGCGGGAGAGACAATGAGCAGTTCTTC. Its translation: CASSKRTGRTSGRDNEQFF.

The J gene is TRBJ2-5, the V gene TRBV5-1; 10 bases line up with TRBD2. CDR3 size: 14 residues. CDR1 and CDR2 from the germline V gene are SGHRS and YFSETQ. Germline trimming cut 5 bases from V and 5 bases from J; bases unmatched to any gene: 6. As DNA, the CDR3 is TGCGCCAGCAGGAAACTAGCGGGATTGGAGACCCAGTACTTC. Translated: CASRKLAGLETQYF.

This clonotype was picked up a small number of times. This chain links TRBV9 with TRBJ2-2; D perhaps matches TRBD1 (6 bases). The CDR3 is 14 residues long. In germline, CDR1 is SGDLS, CDR2 YYNGEE. Trimming took 7 bases from V and 3 from J, leaving 13 bases between them. The CDR3 DNA follows: TGTGCCAGCCAGCCACAGGGTGACACCGGGGAGCTGTTTTTT. This translates into CASQPQGDTGELFF.

This clonotype was counted at least ten times. Germline and junction disagree at one end, which may indicate a read error. The chain uses TRBV28 and TRBJ2-7; perhaps TRBD2 as D (5 bases). Germline CDR1 and CDR2: MDHEN and SYDVKM. The CDR3 totals 17 residues. The CDR3 is CASSPSSSGFSVGSSDF. CDR3 sequence (DNA): TGTGCCAGCAGTCCCTCTAGCTCGGGGTTCAGTGTGGGAAGTAGTGACTTC.